This TCR beta chain derives from a study of T cell repertoires in cytomegalovirus infection. Study background: Recently described HLA-C-restricted plus well-studied HLA-B-restricted CMV epitopes were used. Public TCR beta signatures provided an indication of both CMV infection and a matching HLA type. Overall study findings and caveats: Cumulative public TCR beta family frequency identified CMV carriers with the relevant HLA. HLA-C-restricted CMV clonotypes gave the most frequent clonotype in two of eight donors.

In this sample, this clonotype turned up a few times. Its target is not known. Germline CDR1 and CDR2: MDHEN and SYDVKM. Trimming at V came to 5 bases and at J to 7 bases, leaving 13 bases not matched to a gene. This CDR3 region has 15 residues. TCRdb used MiXCR to reprocess the reads, holding one entry per CDR3 protein. The table records about 310,000 distinct CDR3 sequences, around a quarter of them present only once. The source material was cultured PBMCs, sampled from culture after CMV antigen stimulation. The chain carries TRBV28 and TRBJ1-2, with TRBD1 matching 7 bases. The sequence came from a human donor in good health (CMV status not recorded). Some clones in this sample may be carry-over from other donors' samples. The DNA for the CDR3 is TGTGCCAGCAGTCCAGGGGGAACAGGGGCCAGTGGCTACACCTTC. Translating it yields CASSPGGTGASGYTF.